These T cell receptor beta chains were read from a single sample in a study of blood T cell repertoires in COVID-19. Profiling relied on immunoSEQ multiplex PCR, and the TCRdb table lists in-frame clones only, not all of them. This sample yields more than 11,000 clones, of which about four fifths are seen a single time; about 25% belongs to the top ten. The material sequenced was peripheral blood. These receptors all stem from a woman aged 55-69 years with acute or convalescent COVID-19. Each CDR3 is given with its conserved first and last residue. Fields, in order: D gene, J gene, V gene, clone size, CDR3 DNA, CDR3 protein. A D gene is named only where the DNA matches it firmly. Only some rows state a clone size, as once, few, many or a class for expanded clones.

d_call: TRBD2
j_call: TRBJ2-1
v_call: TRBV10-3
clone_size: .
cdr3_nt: TGTGCCATCAGTGGAGGTCTAGCGGGAGGGGACAATGAGCAGTTCTTC
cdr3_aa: CAISGGLAGGDNEQFF

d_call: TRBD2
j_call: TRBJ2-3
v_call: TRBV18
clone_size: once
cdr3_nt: TGTGCCAGCTCACGGCCGGGAGGGCCCGTAGATACGCAGTATTTT
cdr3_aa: CASSRPGGPVDTQYF

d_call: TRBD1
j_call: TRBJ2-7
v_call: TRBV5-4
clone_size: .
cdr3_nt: TGTGCCAGCAGCGGCCAGGGGGCGCGGTCCTACGAGCAGTACTTC
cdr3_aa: CASSGQGARSYEQYF

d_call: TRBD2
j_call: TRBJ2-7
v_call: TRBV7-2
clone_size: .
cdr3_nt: TGTGCCAGCAGCTTCCAGGGGCTAGCGGGAGGGATCCGCTCCTACGAGCAGTACTTC
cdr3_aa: CASSFQGLAGGIRSYEQYF

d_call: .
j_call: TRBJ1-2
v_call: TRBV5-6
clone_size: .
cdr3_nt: TGTGCCAGCAGCCTGGGGTTTGGTTCGGACTATGGCTACACCTTC
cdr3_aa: CASSLGFGSDYGYTF

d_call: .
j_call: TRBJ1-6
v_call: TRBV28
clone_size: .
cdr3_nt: TGTGCCAGCGGCTCGGAGGGGAGCTCCTATAATTCACCCCTCCACTTT
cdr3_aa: CASGSEGSSYNSPLHF

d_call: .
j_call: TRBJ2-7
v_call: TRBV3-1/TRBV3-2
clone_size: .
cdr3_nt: TGTGCCAGCAGCCAAGAAGGGGCCCCGCGACGGTGGGTCCTCTCCTACGAGCAGTACTTC
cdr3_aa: CASSQEGAPRRWVLSYEQYF

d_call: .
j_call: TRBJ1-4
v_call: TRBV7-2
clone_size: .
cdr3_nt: TGTGCCATTAGTTACGGGACTAATGAAAAACTGTTTTTT
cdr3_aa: CAISYGTNEKLFF

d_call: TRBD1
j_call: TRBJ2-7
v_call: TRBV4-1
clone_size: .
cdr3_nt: TGCGCCAGCAGCCAAGTGAGGGACAGCTACGAGCAGTACTTC
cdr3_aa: CASSQVRDSYEQYF

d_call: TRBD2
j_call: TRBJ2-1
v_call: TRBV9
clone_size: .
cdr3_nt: TGTGCCAGCAGCGCCCGACTAGCGGGTTACAATGAGCAGTTCTTC
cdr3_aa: CASSARLAGYNEQFF

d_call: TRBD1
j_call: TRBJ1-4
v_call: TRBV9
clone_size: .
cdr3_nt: TGTGCCAGCAGCGTAGGGCAGGGACAGACAACTAATGAAAAACTGTTTTTT
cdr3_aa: CASSVGQGQTTNEKLFF

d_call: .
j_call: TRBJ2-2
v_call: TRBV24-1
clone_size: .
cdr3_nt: TGTGCCACCAGTGGTATGTCTAGGGGCGTAAGAACCGGGGAGCTGTTTTTT
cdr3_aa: CATSGMSRGVRTGELFF

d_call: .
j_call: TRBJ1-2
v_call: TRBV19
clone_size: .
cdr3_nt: TGTGCCAGTAGTTTCAACGGCGGTGGATACGGCTACACCTTC
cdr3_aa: CASSFNGGGYGYTF

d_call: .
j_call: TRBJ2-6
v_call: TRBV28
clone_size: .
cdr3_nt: TGTGCCAGCAGCGGACTCCTGTCCTCTGGGGCCAACGTCCTGACTTTC
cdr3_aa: CASSGLLSSGANVLTF

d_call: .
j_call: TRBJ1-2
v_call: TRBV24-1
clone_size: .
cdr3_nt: TGTGCCACCAGTGATTTGCAGGGCAGGGGCTACACCTTC
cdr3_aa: CATSDLQGRGYTF

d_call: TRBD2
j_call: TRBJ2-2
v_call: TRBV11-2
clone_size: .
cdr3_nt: TGTGCCAGCAGCCCTAGGACTAGCGGGTTAAGAGCGGGGGAGCTGTTTTTT
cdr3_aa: CASSPRTSGLRAGELFF

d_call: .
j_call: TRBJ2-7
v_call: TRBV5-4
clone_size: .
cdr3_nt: TGTGCCAGCAGCTTGGGGGGGCCCACCACCGAGCAGTACTTC
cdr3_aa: CASSLGGPTTEQYF

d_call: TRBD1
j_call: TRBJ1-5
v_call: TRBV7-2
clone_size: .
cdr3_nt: TGTGCCAGCAGCTTTCGGACAGGGTGGGCTCAGCCCCAGCATTTT
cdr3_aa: CASSFRTGWAQPQHF

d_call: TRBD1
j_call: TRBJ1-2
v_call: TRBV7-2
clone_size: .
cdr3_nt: TGTGCCAGCAGCTTAAGGGGGGACAGCTATGGCTACACCTTC
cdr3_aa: CASSLRGDSYGYTF

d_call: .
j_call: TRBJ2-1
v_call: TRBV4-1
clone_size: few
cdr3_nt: TGCGCCAGCAGCCAAGTCGATATGGGCCTTTCCTACAATGAGCAGTTCTTC
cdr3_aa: CASSQVDMGLSYNEQFF

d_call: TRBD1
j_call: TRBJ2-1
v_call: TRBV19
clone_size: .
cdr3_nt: TGTGCCAGTAGTATAGGGGACAGGGTGGGCAATGAGCAGTTCTTC
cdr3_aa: CASSIGDRVGNEQFF

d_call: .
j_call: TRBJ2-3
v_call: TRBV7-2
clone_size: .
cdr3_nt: TGTGCCAGCAGCTTACTTGCAGATACGCAGTATTTT
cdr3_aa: CASSLLADTQYF

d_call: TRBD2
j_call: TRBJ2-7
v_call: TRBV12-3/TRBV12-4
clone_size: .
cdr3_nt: TGTGCCAGCACACCGGGAGGTGGCGAGCAGTACTTC
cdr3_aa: CASTPGGGEQYF

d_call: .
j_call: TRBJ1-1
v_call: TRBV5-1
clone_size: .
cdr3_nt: TGCGCCAGCAGCTATCAGGGGAGGGGAGACACTGAAGCTTTCTTT
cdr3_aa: CASSYQGRGDTEAFF

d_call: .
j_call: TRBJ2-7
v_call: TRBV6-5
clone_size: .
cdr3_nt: TGTGCCAGCAGCCACCTGGACACCTACGAGCAGTACTTC
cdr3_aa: CASSHLDTYEQYF

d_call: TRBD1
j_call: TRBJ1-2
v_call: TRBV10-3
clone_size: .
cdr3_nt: TGTGCCATCAGAGAGACAGGGCCCGTGCTTGACTACACCTTC
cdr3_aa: CAIRETGPVLDYTF

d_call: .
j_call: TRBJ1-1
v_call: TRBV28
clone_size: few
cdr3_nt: TGTGCCAGCAGTTTTTCTTGGGCCTCGGAGGGTGAAGCTTTCTTT
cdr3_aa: CASSFSWASEGEAFF

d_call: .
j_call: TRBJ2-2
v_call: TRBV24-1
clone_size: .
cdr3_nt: TGTGCCACCAGTGGACTCAATACCGGGGAGCTGTTTTTT
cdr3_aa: CATSGLNTGELFF

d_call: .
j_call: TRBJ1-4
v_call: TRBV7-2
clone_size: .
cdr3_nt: TGTGCCAGCAGCCCCTCCTGGACAGAAACTAATGAAAAACTGTTTTTT
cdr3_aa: CASSPSWTETNEKLFF

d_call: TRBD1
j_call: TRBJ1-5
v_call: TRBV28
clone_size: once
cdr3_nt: TGTGCCAGCAGTCGCCCGGGACAGGGTGATCAGCCCCAGCATTTT
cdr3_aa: CASSRPGQGDQPQHF

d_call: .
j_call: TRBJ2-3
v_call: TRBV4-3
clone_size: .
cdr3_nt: TGCGCCAGCAGCCAAGATCTACCGGGAGCGGCAGATACGCAGTATTTT
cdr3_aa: CASSQDLPGAADTQYF

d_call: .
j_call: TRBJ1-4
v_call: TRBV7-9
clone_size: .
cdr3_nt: TGTGCCAGCAGCCTCCGAGGGGGGGCTAATGAAAAACTGTTTTTT
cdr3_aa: CASSLRGGANEKLFF

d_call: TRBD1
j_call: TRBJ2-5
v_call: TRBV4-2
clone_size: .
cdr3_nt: TGTGCCAGCAGCCAGCGGACAGGGGTAGAAGAGACCCAGTACTTC
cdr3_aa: CASSQRTGVEETQYF

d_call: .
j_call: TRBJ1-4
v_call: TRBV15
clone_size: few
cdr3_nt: TGTGCCACCAGCAGGACAGCAACTAATGAAAAACTGTTTTTT
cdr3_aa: CATSRTATNEKLFF

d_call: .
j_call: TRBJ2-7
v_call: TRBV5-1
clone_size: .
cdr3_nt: TGCGCCAGCAGCTCCCGCCGGGAGTCCTACGAGCAGTACTTC
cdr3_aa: CASSSRRESYEQYF

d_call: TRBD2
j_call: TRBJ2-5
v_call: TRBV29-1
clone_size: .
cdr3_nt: TGCAGCGTCGGACTAGCGGAAAAAGAGACCCAGTACTTC
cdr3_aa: CSVGLAEKETQYF

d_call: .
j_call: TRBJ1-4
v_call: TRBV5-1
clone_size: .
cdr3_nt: TGCGCCAGCAGCGCGCAGGGAGGAACTAATGAAAAACTGTTTTTT
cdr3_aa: CASSAQGGTNEKLFF

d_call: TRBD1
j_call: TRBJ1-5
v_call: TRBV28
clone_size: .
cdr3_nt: TGTGCCAGCAGTCTCGACAGGGGGGGTCAGCCCCAGCATTTT
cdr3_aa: CASSLDRGGQPQHF

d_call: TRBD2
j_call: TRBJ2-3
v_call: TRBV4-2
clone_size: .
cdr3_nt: TGTGCCAGCAGTCGGGGAGAACTAGCGGTAAAACAATATAGCACAGATACGCAGTATTTT
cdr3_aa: CASSRGELAVKQYSTDTQYF

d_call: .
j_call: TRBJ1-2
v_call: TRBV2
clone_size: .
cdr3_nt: TGTGCCAGCACTTGGCAGGATGGCTACACCTTC
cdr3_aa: CASTWQDGYTF

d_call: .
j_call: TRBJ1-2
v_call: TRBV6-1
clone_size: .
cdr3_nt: TGTGCCAGCAGTGAAGCCAGGGCGAAAAACTACACCTTC
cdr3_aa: CASSEARAKNYTF

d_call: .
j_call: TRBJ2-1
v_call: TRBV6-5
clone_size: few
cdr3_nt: TGTGCCAGCAGTTACGGGGGCTCGGGACATAATGAGCAGTTCTTC
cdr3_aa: CASSYGGSGHNEQFF

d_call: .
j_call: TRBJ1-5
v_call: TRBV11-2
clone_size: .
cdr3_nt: TGTGCCAGCAGCTTAGGTTCAGGGAACAATCAGCCCCAGCATTTT
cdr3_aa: CASSLGSGNNQPQHF

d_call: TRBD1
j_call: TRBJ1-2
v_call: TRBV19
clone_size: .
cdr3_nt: TGTGCCAGTAGTACGGGACAGGGGAACGGCTACACCTTC
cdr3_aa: CASSTGQGNGYTF

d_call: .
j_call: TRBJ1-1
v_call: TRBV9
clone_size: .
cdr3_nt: TGTGCCAGCAGCGCCGCCCCTAGCCCGAACACTGAAGCTTTCTTT
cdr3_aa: CASSAAPSPNTEAFF

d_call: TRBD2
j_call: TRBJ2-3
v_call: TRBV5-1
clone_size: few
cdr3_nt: TGCGCCAGCAGCTTGGAAGGGACTAGTGGCACAGATACGCAGTATTTT
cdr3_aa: CASSLEGTSGTDTQYF

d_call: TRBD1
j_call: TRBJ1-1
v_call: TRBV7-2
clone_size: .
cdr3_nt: TGTGCCAGCAGCTTGAGTGGACAGGGCAACACTGAAGCTTTCTTT
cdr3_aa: CASSLSGQGNTEAFF

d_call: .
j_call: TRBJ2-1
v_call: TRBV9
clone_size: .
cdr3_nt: TGTGCCAGCAGCGACGGGAGCTCCTACAATGAGCAGTTCTTC
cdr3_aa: CASSDGSSYNEQFF

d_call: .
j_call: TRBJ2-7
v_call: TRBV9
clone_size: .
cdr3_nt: TGTGCCAGCAGCGCCGGGTGGGACATACGGTACGAGCAGTACTTC
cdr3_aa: CASSAGWDIRYEQYF

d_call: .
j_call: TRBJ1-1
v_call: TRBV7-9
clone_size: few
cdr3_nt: TGTGCCAGCAGCTTCACAGGGTCGGACACTGAAGCTTTCTTT
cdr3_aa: CASSFTGSDTEAFF

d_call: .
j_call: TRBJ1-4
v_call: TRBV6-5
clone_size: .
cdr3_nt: TGTGCCAGCAGATTAGATGCAACTAATGAAAAACTGTTTTTT
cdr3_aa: CASRLDATNEKLFF

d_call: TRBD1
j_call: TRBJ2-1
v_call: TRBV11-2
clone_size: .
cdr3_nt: TGTGCCAGCAGCGCCTACACAGGGGGCGTCCACAATGAGCAGTTCTTC
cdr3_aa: CASSAYTGGVHNEQFF

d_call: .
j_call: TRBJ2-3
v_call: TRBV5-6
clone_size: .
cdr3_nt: TGTGCCAGCAGCTGGGCCGCGACAGATACGCAGTATTTT
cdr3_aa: CASSWAATDTQYF